The T cell receptor (beta chain) described here comes from a study of T-cell memory formation after mild COVID-19. MiXCR was run by TCRdb on the 5' RACE reads, yielding one entry per CDR3 protein. The table includes 560,000 or so distinct CDR3 sequences, around a sixth detected once. Germline V lookup: CDR1 SGHVS, CDR2 FQNEAQ. The CDR3 loop spans 15 amino acids. V gave up 8 bases and J gave up 4 bases, with 20 bases separating them. This TCR came from an adult woman who had mild COVID-19 (a few samples of this study predate the infection). Cell type and time point are not known. Sequencing was done on a sample of PBMCs or a T cell subset sorted from them (not recorded which). The chain couples TRBV7-8 to TRBJ2-5; possibly TRBD2 for D (6 bases). The CDR3 sequence is CASRVGRGHAETQYF. CDR3 bases: TGTGCCAGCCGCGTAGGGCGGGGTCATGCAGAGACCCAGTACTTC.